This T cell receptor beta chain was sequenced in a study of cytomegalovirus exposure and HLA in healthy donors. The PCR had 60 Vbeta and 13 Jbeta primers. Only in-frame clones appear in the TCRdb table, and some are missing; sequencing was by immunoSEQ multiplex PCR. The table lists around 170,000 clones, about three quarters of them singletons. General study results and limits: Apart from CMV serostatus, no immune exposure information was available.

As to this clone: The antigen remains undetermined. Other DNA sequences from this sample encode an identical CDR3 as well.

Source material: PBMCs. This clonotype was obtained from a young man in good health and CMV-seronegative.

The CDR3 is CASSEARGNTIYF. CDR3 nucleotides: TGTGCCAGCAGTGAAGCGCGGGGAAACACCATATATTTT. J is TRBJ1-3 and V is TRBV2; D is uncertain. V was pared by 0 bases and J by 4 bases, with 4 bases between. CDR1 is SNHLY, CDR2 FYNNEI, per germline. This CDR3 has 13 amino acids.